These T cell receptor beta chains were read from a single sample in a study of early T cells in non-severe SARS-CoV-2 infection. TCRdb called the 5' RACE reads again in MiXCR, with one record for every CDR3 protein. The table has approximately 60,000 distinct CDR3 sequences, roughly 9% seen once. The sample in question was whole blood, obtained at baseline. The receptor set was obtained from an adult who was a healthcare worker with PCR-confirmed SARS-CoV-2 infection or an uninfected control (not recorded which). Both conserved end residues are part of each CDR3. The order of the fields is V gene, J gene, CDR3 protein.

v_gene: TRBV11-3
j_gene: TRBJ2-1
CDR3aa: CASSKTSGGYNEQFF

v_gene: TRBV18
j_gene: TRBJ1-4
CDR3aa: CASGRGKNEKLFF

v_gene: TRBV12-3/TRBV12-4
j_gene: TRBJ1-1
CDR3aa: CASSFYVNTEAFF

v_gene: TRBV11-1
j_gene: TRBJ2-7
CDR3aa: CASSTGQPPFYEQYF

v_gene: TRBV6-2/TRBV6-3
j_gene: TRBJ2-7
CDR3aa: CASRKTEYYEQYF

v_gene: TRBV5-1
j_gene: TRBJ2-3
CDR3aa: CASSHGQSGTDTQYF

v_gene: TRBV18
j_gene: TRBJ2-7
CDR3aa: CASSSTAQAGGNEQYF

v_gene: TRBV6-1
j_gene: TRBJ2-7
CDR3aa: CASSRTRGAYEQYF

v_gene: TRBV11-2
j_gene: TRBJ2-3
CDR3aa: CASSSSRVAVTDTQYF

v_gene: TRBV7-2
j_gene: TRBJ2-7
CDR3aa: CASSLSGGPYEQYF

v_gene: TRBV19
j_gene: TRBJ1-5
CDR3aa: CASTGSRGNQPQHF

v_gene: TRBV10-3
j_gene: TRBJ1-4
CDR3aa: CAISRGDDREKLFF

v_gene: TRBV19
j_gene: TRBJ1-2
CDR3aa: CASSISQGSGGYTF

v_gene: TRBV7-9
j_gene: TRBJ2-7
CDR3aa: CASGGVGGIYEQYF

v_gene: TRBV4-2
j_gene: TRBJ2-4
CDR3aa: CASSQPSGIAKNIQYF

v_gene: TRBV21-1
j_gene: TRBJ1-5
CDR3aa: CASRGEQPQHF

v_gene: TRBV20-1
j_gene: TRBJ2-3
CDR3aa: CSAGDWGDTQYF

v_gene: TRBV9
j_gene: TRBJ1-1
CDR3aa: CASSVDGAGGTEAFF

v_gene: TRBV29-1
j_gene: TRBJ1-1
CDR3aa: CSVDQGSNTEAFF

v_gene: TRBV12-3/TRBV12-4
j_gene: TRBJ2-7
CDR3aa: CASTVTSGSSVQYF

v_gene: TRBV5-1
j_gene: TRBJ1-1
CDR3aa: CASRVGAGTEAFF

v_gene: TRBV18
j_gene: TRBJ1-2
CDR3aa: CASSPRQDYGYTF

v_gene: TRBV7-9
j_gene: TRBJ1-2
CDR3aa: CASSLGQFYGYTF

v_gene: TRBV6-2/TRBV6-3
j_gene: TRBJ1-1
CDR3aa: CASSLGPEAFF

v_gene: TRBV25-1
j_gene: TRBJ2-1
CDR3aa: CASRRTGRNELFF

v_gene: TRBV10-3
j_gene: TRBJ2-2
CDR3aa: CAIGNTGELFF

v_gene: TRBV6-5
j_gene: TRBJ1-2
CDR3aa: CASSYGRLNYGYTF

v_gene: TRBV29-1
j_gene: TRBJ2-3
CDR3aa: CSVGPGALPDTQYF

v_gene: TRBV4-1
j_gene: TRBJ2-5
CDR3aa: CASSQVGGQETQYF

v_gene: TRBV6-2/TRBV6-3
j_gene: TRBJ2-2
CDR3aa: CASSYGVTGGAGTGELFF

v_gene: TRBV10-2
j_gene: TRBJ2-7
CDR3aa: CASFSGLSYEQYF

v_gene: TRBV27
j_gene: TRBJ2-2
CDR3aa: CASRGWGAVNGELFF

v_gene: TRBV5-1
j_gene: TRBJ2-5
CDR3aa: CASSLEGGRETQYF

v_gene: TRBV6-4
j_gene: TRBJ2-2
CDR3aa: CASSEGRGNTGELFF

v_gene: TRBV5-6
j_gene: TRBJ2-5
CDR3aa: CASSLRSSKTQYF

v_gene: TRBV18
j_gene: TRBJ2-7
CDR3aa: CASSDQAYEQYF

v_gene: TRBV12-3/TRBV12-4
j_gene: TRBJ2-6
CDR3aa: CASSRFQGSGANVLTF